The clone carrying this TCR beta chain has just a few counts. The antigen remains undetermined. The data belong to a study of post-analysis software for immune sequencing data. At the level of the study: Patients had relapsing-remitting, secondary progressive or progressive-relapsing multiple sclerosis; some lacked subtype. The study, taken as a whole, reports: Compared with controls, patients had more of about 5 TRBV segments, including TRBV5-6, TRBV5-1 and TRBV20-1. F measure clustering grouped samples strongly by preparation batch.

The TCR beta cDNA libraries carried unique molecular identifiers. With about 0.95 to 10 million T cells as the source, hundreds of thousands of cDNA molecules resulted. TCRdb re-called the PCR reads with MiXCR, one entry per CDR3 protein. The table shows fewer than 850,000 distinct CDR3 sequences, with 25% to 30% occurring only once. The V end was cut by 5 bases, the J end by 5 bases, with 16 bases between. In germline, CDR1 is SEHNR, CDR2 FQNEAQ (reference sequence). There are 14 residues in the CDR3. The specimen sequenced was blood. V gene TRBV7-9 combines with J gene TRBJ2-7; D remains ambiguous. The clonotype originates from a girl aged 5-17 years with multiple sclerosis. The CDR3 loop reads CASSLTSAADEQYF. The CDR3 DNA follows: TGTGCCAGCAGCCTGACGTCGGCGGCGGACGAGCAGTACTTC.